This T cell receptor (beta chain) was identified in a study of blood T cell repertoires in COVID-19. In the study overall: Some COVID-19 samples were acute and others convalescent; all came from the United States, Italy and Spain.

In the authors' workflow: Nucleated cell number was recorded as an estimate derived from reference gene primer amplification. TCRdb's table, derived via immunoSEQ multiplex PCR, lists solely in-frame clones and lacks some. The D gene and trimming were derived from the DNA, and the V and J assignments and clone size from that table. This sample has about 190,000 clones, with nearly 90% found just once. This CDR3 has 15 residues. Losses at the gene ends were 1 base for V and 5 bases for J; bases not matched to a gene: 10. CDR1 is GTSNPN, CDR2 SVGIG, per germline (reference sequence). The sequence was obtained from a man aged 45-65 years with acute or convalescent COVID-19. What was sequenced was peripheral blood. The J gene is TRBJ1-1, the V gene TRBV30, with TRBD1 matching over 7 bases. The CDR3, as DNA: TGTGCCTGGAGTGGGGTCGGGGACAGTAATACTGAAGCTTTCTTT. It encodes CAWSGVGDSNTEAFF. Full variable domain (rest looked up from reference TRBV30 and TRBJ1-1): SQTIHQWPATLVQPVGSPLSLECTVEGTSNPNLYWYRQAAGRGLQLLFYSVGIGQISSEVPQNLSASRPQDRQFILSSKKLLLSDSGFYLCAWSGVGDSNTEAFFGQGTRLTVV.